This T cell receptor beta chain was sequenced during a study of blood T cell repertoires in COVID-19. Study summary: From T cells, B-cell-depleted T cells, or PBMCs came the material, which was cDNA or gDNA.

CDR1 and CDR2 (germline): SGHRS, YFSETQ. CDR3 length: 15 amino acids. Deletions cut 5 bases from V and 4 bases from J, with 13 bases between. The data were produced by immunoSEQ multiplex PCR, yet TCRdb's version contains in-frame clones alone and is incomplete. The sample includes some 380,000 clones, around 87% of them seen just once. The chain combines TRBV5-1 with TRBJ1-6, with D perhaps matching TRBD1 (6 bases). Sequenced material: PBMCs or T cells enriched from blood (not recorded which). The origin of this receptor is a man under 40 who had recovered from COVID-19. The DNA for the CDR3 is TGCGCCAGCAGGGAAAGCCAGGGGTATAATTCACCCCTCCACTTT. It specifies CASRESQGYNSPLHF.